This T cell receptor (beta chain) appears in the sequencing data of a study of control samples from healthy donors and cancer patients. This CDR3 comprises 16 residues. V lost 5 bases, J lost 6 bases, and 22 bases lay in between. The germline V gene has CDR1 LGHNA and CDR2 YNFKEQ. Data came from immunoSEQ multiplex PCR; TCRdb stores just in-frame clones and leaves some out. The sample lists tens of thousands of clones; approximately 84% were seen once. This sequence was found in a man in his 70s with lung cancer. Sequencing was carried out using PBMCs. The chain links TRBV4-2 to TRBJ1-1; TRBD1 might be the D (5 bases). CDR3: CASSATGPVGISEAFF. In DNA form, the CDR3 reads TGTGCCAGCAGCGCCACAGGTCCGGTGGGGATATCTGAAGCTTTCTTT.